These T cell receptor beta chains were read from a single sample in a study of T cell changes during pregnancy in multiple sclerosis. Assay used: immunoSEQ multiplex PCR; TCRdb lists only in-frame clones, some missing. This sample has more than 45,000 clones, with just over 90% found just once. Sequencing used CD8+ T cells from peripheral blood mononuclear cells, obtained in the second trimester of pregnancy. These receptors came from a female donor with multiple sclerosis, enrolled in a pregnancy study. Both conserved end residues are part of each CDR3. The order of the fields is clone size, V gene, J gene, D gene, CDR3 length, CDR3 DNA, CDR3 protein. The D gene is left open where the match is weak. Only part of the rows carry a size: once, few, many, or a class if the clone is expanded.

clone_size: NA; v_call: TRBV9; j_call: TRBJ2-7; d_call: NA; cdr3_length: 15; cdr3_nt: TGTGCCAGCAGCGTAGGGGGTAGCGTTGGTTACGAGCAGTACTTC; cdr3_aa: CASSVGGSVGYEQYF
clone_size: NA; v_call: TRBV29-1; j_call: TRBJ2-7; d_call: NA; cdr3_length: 12; cdr3_nt: TGCAGCGCAATCGGGACACTATACGAGCAGTACTTC; cdr3_aa: CSAIGTLYEQYF
clone_size: NA; v_call: TRBV10-2; j_call: TRBJ2-1; d_call: NA; cdr3_length: 14; cdr3_nt: TGCGCCAGCCTTCAGGGAAGTACCTACAATGAGCAGTTCTTC; cdr3_aa: CASLQGSTYNEQFF
clone_size: NA; v_call: TRBV28; j_call: TRBJ2-7; d_call: NA; cdr3_length: 15; cdr3_nt: TGTGCCAGCAGAGGGGCCAGCTCGCTACTCTACGAGCAGTACTTC; cdr3_aa: CASRGASSLLYEQYF
clone_size: NA; v_call: TRBV2; j_call: TRBJ2-7; d_call: TRBD2; cdr3_length: 15; cdr3_nt: TGTGCCAGCAGTGCGATTAGCGGGGCATCCTACGAGCAGTACTTC; cdr3_aa: CASSAISGASYEQYF
clone_size: NA; v_call: TRBV9; j_call: TRBJ2-7; d_call: NA; cdr3_length: 15; cdr3_nt: TGTGCCAGCAGCTTGGGGGGACTCCCGTCCTACGAGCAGTACTTC; cdr3_aa: CASSLGGLPSYEQYF
clone_size: NA; v_call: TRBV29-1; j_call: TRBJ2-7; d_call: TRBD1; cdr3_length: 13; cdr3_nt: TGCAGCGCTGGTAGGACAGGGCCCTACGAGCAGTACTTC; cdr3_aa: CSAGRTGPYEQYF
clone_size: NA; v_call: TRBV23-1; j_call: TRBJ2-7; d_call: NA; cdr3_length: 13; cdr3_nt: TGCGCCAGCAATTGGGGGGTGGATCGCGAGCAGTACTTC; cdr3_aa: CASNWGVDREQYF
clone_size: NA; v_call: TRBV6-5; j_call: TRBJ1-2; d_call: NA; cdr3_length: 14; cdr3_nt: TGTGCCAGCAGTCAACAGGGCGGCAAATATGGCTACACCTTC; cdr3_aa: CASSQQGGKYGYTF
clone_size: NA; v_call: TRBV2; j_call: TRBJ2-6; d_call: TRBD1; cdr3_length: 17; cdr3_nt: TGTGCCAGCAGTACTTCATTGACAGGGGCTGGGGCCAACGTCCTGACTTTC; cdr3_aa: CASSTSLTGAGANVLTF
clone_size: NA; v_call: TRBV2; j_call: TRBJ2-1; d_call: NA; cdr3_length: 12; cdr3_nt: TGTGCCACTCGGCGGCCCTACAATGAGCAGTTCTTC; cdr3_aa: CATRRPYNEQFF
clone_size: NA; v_call: TRBV27; j_call: TRBJ1-1; d_call: NA; cdr3_length: 15; cdr3_nt: TGTGCCAGCAGTTTACAGGGTCGCCAGAACACTGAAGCTTTCTTT; cdr3_aa: CASSLQGRQNTEAFF
clone_size: few; v_call: TRBV27; j_call: TRBJ2-7; d_call: NA; cdr3_length: 15; cdr3_nt: TGTGCCAGCAGTCTGGCCGCGGACTCTTCCTACGAGCAGTACTTC; cdr3_aa: CASSLAADSSYEQYF
clone_size: once; v_call: TRBV6-4; j_call: TRBJ2-1; d_call: TRBD2; cdr3_length: 15; cdr3_nt: TGTGCCAGCAGTGTGGGACTAGCGGCTGACAATGAGCAGTTCTTC; cdr3_aa: CASSVGLAADNEQFF
clone_size: NA; v_call: TRBV27; j_call: TRBJ2-1; d_call: TRBD2; cdr3_length: 17; cdr3_nt: TGTGCCAGCAGTTTAGACGGACTCATGGGGGGGGACAATGAGCAGTTCTTC; cdr3_aa: CASSLDGLMGGDNEQFF
clone_size: NA; v_call: TRBV15; j_call: TRBJ2-7; d_call: NA; cdr3_length: 16; cdr3_nt: TGTGCCACCAGCAGGGGCGGGGAACGCATGCCCTACGAGCAGTACTTC; cdr3_aa: CATSRGGERMPYEQYF
clone_size: NA; v_call: TRBV5-5; j_call: TRBJ1-6; d_call: TRBD1; cdr3_length: 15; cdr3_nt: TGTGCCAGCAGCTTAGGGGGCTTCAATAATTCACCCCTCCACTTT; cdr3_aa: CASSLGGFNNSPLHF
clone_size: once; v_call: TRBV6-1; j_call: TRBJ1-1; d_call: NA; cdr3_length: 13; cdr3_nt: TGTGCCAGCAGTGAAGGATGGGGGCTGGAAGCTTTCTTT; cdr3_aa: CASSEGWGLEAFF
clone_size: NA; v_call: TRBV29-1; j_call: TRBJ2-5; d_call: TRBD2; cdr3_length: 12; cdr3_nt: TGCAGCGTTGAAGCGGGAGGCGAGACCCAGTACTTC; cdr3_aa: CSVEAGGETQYF
clone_size: NA; v_call: TRBV27; j_call: TRBJ1-1; d_call: TRBD1; cdr3_length: 14; cdr3_nt: TGTGCCAGCAGGCCTGGGACAGTCATCATCGAAGCTTTCTTT; cdr3_aa: CASRPGTVIIEAFF
clone_size: once; v_call: TRBV6-1; j_call: TRBJ2-7; d_call: NA; cdr3_length: 13; cdr3_nt: TGTGCCAGCAGGATAAAACTAGTTGGCGAGCAGTACTTC; cdr3_aa: CASRIKLVGEQYF
clone_size: NA; v_call: TRBV9; j_call: TRBJ2-1; d_call: TRBD2; cdr3_length: 15; cdr3_nt: TGTGCCAGCAGCCCAGGGAGCGGGGGGGCCAATGAGCAGTTCTTC; cdr3_aa: CASSPGSGGANEQFF
clone_size: NA; v_call: TRBV6-6; j_call: TRBJ2-1; d_call: TRBD2; cdr3_length: 15; cdr3_nt: TGTGCCAGCAGCCGGGTCGGGACTAGCATGGATGAGCAGTTCTTC; cdr3_aa: CASSRVGTSMDEQFF
clone_size: once; v_call: TRBV18; j_call: TRBJ2-7; d_call: NA; cdr3_length: 18; cdr3_nt: TGTGCCAGCTCACCACCTGCCCCAGACAAGCGGACTCCCTACGAGCAGTACTTC; cdr3_aa: CASSPPAPDKRTPYEQYF
clone_size: NA; v_call: TRBV4-1; j_call: TRBJ2-1; d_call: NA; cdr3_length: 11; cdr3_nt: TGCGCCAGCAGCCAAGGGACAAAGCAGTTCTTC; cdr3_aa: CASSQGTKQFF
clone_size: NA; v_call: TRBV6-5; j_call: TRBJ1-5; d_call: NA; cdr3_length: 14; cdr3_nt: TGTGCCAGCAGTTACTCGCGGGGGGCGGGGCCCCAGCATTTT; cdr3_aa: CASSYSRGAGPQHF
clone_size: NA; v_call: TRBV5-4; j_call: TRBJ2-1; d_call: TRBD1; cdr3_length: 15; cdr3_nt: TGTGCCAGCAGCTTCCTTGGGACAGGGAAAAATGAGCAGTTCTTC; cdr3_aa: CASSFLGTGKNEQFF
clone_size: once; v_call: TRBV4-1; j_call: TRBJ2-1; d_call: NA; cdr3_length: 15; cdr3_nt: TGCGCCAGCAGCCAAGCCTCCGGGTGGGGGCATGAGCAGTTCTTC; cdr3_aa: CASSQASGWGHEQFF
clone_size: NA; v_call: TRBV27; j_call: TRBJ2-5; d_call: NA; cdr3_length: 12; cdr3_nt: TGTGCCAGCAGTTACGCAGGGGAGACCCAGTACTTC; cdr3_aa: CASSYAGETQYF
clone_size: NA; v_call: TRBV7-3; j_call: TRBJ1-5; d_call: NA; cdr3_length: 15; cdr3_nt: TGTGCCAGCAGCTCCGTAGGGGCCTACAATCAGCCCCAGCATTTT; cdr3_aa: CASSSVGAYNQPQHF
clone_size: NA; v_call: TRBV11-2; j_call: TRBJ2-7; d_call: NA; cdr3_length: 16; cdr3_nt: TGTGCCAGCAGCTTAGCATGGGTTTTCAGCACGGGCGAGCAGTACTTC; cdr3_aa: CASSLAWVFSTGEQYF
clone_size: NA; v_call: TRBV6-1; j_call: TRBJ1-2; d_call: TRBD1; cdr3_length: 17; cdr3_nt: TGTGCCAGCAGTGAAGGTTTTAGGACAGGGCCTAACTATGGCTACACCTTC; cdr3_aa: CASSEGFRTGPNYGYTF
clone_size: NA; v_call: TRBV19; j_call: TRBJ2-3; d_call: NA; cdr3_length: 16; cdr3_nt: TGTGCCAGTAGTATAGGCGGAGGGGGCTTTGCAGATACGCAGTATTTT; cdr3_aa: CASSIGGGGFADTQYF
clone_size: NA; v_call: TRBV7-9; j_call: TRBJ2-2; d_call: TRBD1; cdr3_length: 16; cdr3_nt: TGTGCCAGCAGCTTAGTGGCAGGGGGCTTCACCGGGGAGCTGTTTTTT; cdr3_aa: CASSLVAGGFTGELFF
clone_size: NA; v_call: TRBV30; j_call: TRBJ2-2; d_call: NA; cdr3_length: 16; cdr3_nt: TGTGCCTGGGGATCCTTTTCTAGCGCGAACACCGGGGAGCTGTTTTTT; cdr3_aa: CAWGSFSSANTGELFF
clone_size: NA; v_call: TRBV29-1; j_call: TRBJ2-7; d_call: NA; cdr3_length: 13; cdr3_nt: TGCAGCGTTGTTCTCGGGAGTTGGTACGAGCAGTACTTC; cdr3_aa: CSVVLGSWYEQYF
clone_size: NA; v_call: TRBV7-8; j_call: TRBJ1-2; d_call: NA; cdr3_length: 15; cdr3_nt: TGTGCCAGCAGCTTAGCAGGTTTCGGAGACTATGGCTACACCTTC; cdr3_aa: CASSLAGFGDYGYTF
clone_size: NA; v_call: TRBV19; j_call: TRBJ2-1; d_call: TRBD2; cdr3_length: 15; cdr3_nt: TGTGCCAGTAGGCCTAGCGGGAGCTCCTACAATGAGCAGTTCTTC; cdr3_aa: CASRPSGSSYNEQFF
clone_size: NA; v_call: TRBV7-9; j_call: TRBJ2-3; d_call: TRBD2; cdr3_length: 16; cdr3_nt: TGTGCCAGCAGCTTTCCGATAGCGGGGGCCCCACCGGAGGAGTATTTT; cdr3_aa: CASSFPIAGAPPEEYF
clone_size: NA; v_call: TRBV4-2; j_call: TRBJ1-5; d_call: NA; cdr3_length: 15; cdr3_nt: TGTGCCAGCAGCATATCGACAGCAAGCAATCAGCCCCAGCATTTT; cdr3_aa: CASSISTASNQPQHF
clone_size: once; v_call: TRBV5-6; j_call: TRBJ2-7; d_call: TRBD1; cdr3_length: 16; cdr3_nt: TGTGCCAGCAGCTCCCGATATGGACAGGGGGACTACGAGCAGTACTTC; cdr3_aa: CASSSRYGQGDYEQYF
clone_size: NA; v_call: TRBV19; j_call: TRBJ2-5; d_call: NA; cdr3_length: 16; cdr3_nt: TGTGCCAGTAGTATAGAGGGGGCATCTGGGGAAGAGACCCAGTACTTC; cdr3_aa: CASSIEGASGEETQYF
clone_size: NA; v_call: TRBV2; j_call: TRBJ2-5; d_call: TRBD2; cdr3_length: 14; cdr3_nt: TGTGCCAGCAGGACTAGCGGGGGACAAGAGACCCAGTACTTC; cdr3_aa: CASRTSGGQETQYF
clone_size: NA; v_call: TRBV4-3; j_call: TRBJ1-1; d_call: NA; cdr3_length: 15; cdr3_nt: TGCGCCAGCAGCCAAGGTACGGGGGTGAACACTGAAGCTTTCTTT; cdr3_aa: CASSQGTGVNTEAFF
clone_size: NA; v_call: TRBV7-9; j_call: TRBJ2-1; d_call: NA; cdr3_length: 13; cdr3_nt: TGTGCCAGCAGCCCTCCAGGAAACAATGAGCAGTTCTTC; cdr3_aa: CASSPPGNNEQFF
clone_size: NA; v_call: TRBV7-9; j_call: TRBJ1-2; d_call: NA; cdr3_length: 13; cdr3_nt: TGTGCCAGCAGCTTAGCCTACCGCGAGGGCTACACCTTC; cdr3_aa: CASSLAYREGYTF
clone_size: NA; v_call: TRBV5-5; j_call: TRBJ1-3; d_call: NA; cdr3_length: 14; cdr3_nt: TGTGCCAGCAGCTTAGGAGGGACTGGAAACACCATATATTTT; cdr3_aa: CASSLGGTGNTIYF
clone_size: NA; v_call: TRBV4-1; j_call: TRBJ2-1; d_call: NA; cdr3_length: 14; cdr3_nt: TGCGCCAGCAGCCGGGCAGGGGAGGGAACTGAGCAGTTCTTC; cdr3_aa: CASSRAGEGTEQFF
clone_size: NA; v_call: TRBV2; j_call: TRBJ2-1; d_call: NA; cdr3_length: 15; cdr3_nt: TGTGCCAGCAGTGGACAATTCCCGGACTACAATGAGCAGTTCTTC; cdr3_aa: CASSGQFPDYNEQFF
clone_size: NA; v_call: TRBV19; j_call: TRBJ1-2; d_call: TRBD1; cdr3_length: 15; cdr3_nt: TGTGCCAGTAGTACACAGGGGGCGCAGGTCCATGGCTACACCTTC; cdr3_aa: CASSTQGAQVHGYTF
clone_size: NA; v_call: TRBV2; j_call: TRBJ1-5; d_call: NA; cdr3_length: 14; cdr3_nt: TGTGCCAGCAGTGACGGGGGAGGGGATCAGCCCCAGCATTTT; cdr3_aa: CASSDGGGDQPQHF
clone_size: once; v_call: TRBV4-1; j_call: TRBJ2-5; d_call: NA; cdr3_length: 16; cdr3_nt: TGCGCCAGCAGCCAAGATTCCCAGGGTTCTAAAGAGACCCAGTACTTC; cdr3_aa: CASSQDSQGSKETQYF
clone_size: once; v_call: TRBV5-1; j_call: TRBJ2-6; d_call: TRBD1; cdr3_length: 15; cdr3_nt: TGCGCCAGCAGCTCTACAGGGGCTGGGGCCAACGTCCTGACTTTC; cdr3_aa: CASSSTGAGANVLTF
clone_size: NA; v_call: TRBV7-2; j_call: TRBJ1-2; d_call: NA; cdr3_length: 18; cdr3_nt: TGTGCCAGCAGCTTAGTACCGGGACTAACCCGAGAGGACTATGGCTACACCTTC; cdr3_aa: CASSLVPGLTREDYGYTF
clone_size: NA; v_call: TRBV6-5; j_call: TRBJ2-7; d_call: NA; cdr3_length: 14; cdr3_nt: TGTGCCAGCAGTTCACAGGCTAGCTCCTACGAGCAGTACTTC; cdr3_aa: CASSSQASSYEQYF
clone_size: NA; v_call: TRBV27; j_call: TRBJ1-2; d_call: NA; cdr3_length: 13; cdr3_nt: TGTGCCAGCAGAGCGGGACGGGTCTATGGCTACACCTTC; cdr3_aa: CASRAGRVYGYTF